This T cell receptor beta chain is from a study of shared clonotypes between healthy human individuals. Study-wide results and limits: Naive subsets generally exceeded memory subsets in estimated richness.

As to this clone: Its antigen is currently unknown.

Data came from immunoSEQ multiplex PCR; TCRdb stores just in-frame clones and leaves some out. Of some 1.5 million clones listed, approximately 97% are singletons. V gave up 3 bases and J gave up 0 bases, with 8 bases separating them. Germline CDR1 reads KGHSH; CDR2 reads LQKENI. The CDR3 extends over 14 amino acids. The sample taken for sequencing was naive CD4+ T cells sorted from blood. Subset indicated: CD45RA+ positively selected. V is TRBV18 and J is TRBJ2-5, with D maybe TRBD1 (5 bases). The source is a man younger than 40 in good health. The CDR3 nucleotides read TGTGCCAGCTCACCGACGACAGACCAAGAGACCCAGTACTTC. Residues: CASSPTTDQETQYF.